Listed below are T cell receptor beta chains from one sample, sequenced in a study of blood T cell repertoires in COVID-19. Produced via immunoSEQ multiplex PCR; TCRdb's table is partial and in-frame only. The sample consists of 70,000 to 95,000 clones, around four fifths of them appearing once. Sequenced: peripheral blood. The source is a woman in her 70s with active or convalescent COVID-19. Both conserved end residues are part of each CDR3. D genes are given only for firm matches.

v_gene,d_gene,j_gene,CDR3aa
TRBV23-1,TRBD2,TRBJ2-2,CASSQWLAGGPGELFF
TRBV7-9,-,TRBJ2-1,CASDSTNYNEQFF
TRBV6-2/TRBV6-3,-,TRBJ2-3,CASSYGTGDTDTQYF
TRBV18,TRBD1,TRBJ1-6,CASSPTGVNSPLHF
TRBV18,-,TRBJ1-3,CASSEGGTGNTIYF
TRBV5-4,-,TRBJ2-7,CASSLAAGAGYYEQYF
TRBV9,-,TRBJ2-5,CASSLFGGARAETQYF
TRBV6-5,TRBD1,TRBJ2-1,CASIRDRGHNEQFF
TRBV9,TRBD1,TRBJ2-1,CASSPRTGSYNEQFF
TRBV7-9,TRBD2,TRBJ2-3,CASSLGASGTQDTQYF
TRBV15,-,TRBJ1-2,CATSESGVGYTF
TRBV29-1,TRBD2,TRBJ2-4,CSVEVRRGGRGIQYF
TRBV7-2,TRBD1,TRBJ2-7,CASSSPDRVSYEQYF
TRBV9,TRBD1,TRBJ1-1,CASSLTGGTEAFF
TRBV5-1,-,TRBJ2-1,CASSLGGPAYNEQFF
TRBV10-2,TRBD1,TRBJ1-1,CASFSQGAEAFF
TRBV5-4,TRBD2,TRBJ2-5,CASSPRLATEETQYF
TRBV9,-,TRBJ2-7,CASGTRVGFEQYF
TRBV4-1,TRBD1,TRBJ2-1,CASSQDKTGGSNEQFF
TRBV9,-,TRBJ1-2,CASSLPWAPSGYTF